Listed below are T cell receptor beta chains from one sample, sequenced in a study of response to subunit inactivated influenza vaccine. TCRdb independently ran MiXCR on the RT-PCR reads; one entry per CDR3 protein. The data hold 450,000 to 700,000 distinct CDR3 sequences, with 12% to 15% observed a single time. The sample was PBMCs from blood, taken about 12 days after vaccination. The receptors were gathered from a man aged 50-60 years who received an inactivated influenza vaccine. Each CDR3 is given with its conserved first and last residue. The D gene is left open where the match is weak. Expanded clones get a size class; other rows say once, few or many, or leave the size out.

J: TRBJ2-7; length: 15; V: TRBV7-8; size: few; D: TRBD2; CDR3: CASSLGRGLAGEQYF; DNA: TGTGCCAGCAGCTTAGGCCGAGGACTAGCGGGCGAGCAGTACTTC
J: TRBJ2-3; length: 15; V: TRBV10-3; size: few; D: -; CDR3: CAISEPSRVADTQYF; DNA: TGTGCCATCAGTGAACCTAGCCGGGTGGCAGATACGCAGTATTTT
J: TRBJ2-7; length: 15; V: TRBV7-9; size: once; D: -; CDR3: CASSSSWTRLYEQYF; DNA: TGTGCCAGCAGCTCTTCATGGACCCGGCTATACGAGCAGTACTTC
J: TRBJ2-7; length: 14; V: TRBV29-1; size: few; D: TRBD1; CDR3: CSVATGANSYEQYF; DNA: TGCAGCGTGGCGACAGGGGCTAACTCCTACGAGCAGTACTTC
J: TRBJ2-1; length: 13; V: TRBV5-1; size: few; D: -; CDR3: CASSLAGRSEQFF; DNA: TGCGCCAGCAGCTTGGCCGGGAGAAGTGAGCAGTTCTTC
J: TRBJ2-2; length: 14; V: TRBV11-2; size: -; D: TRBD2; CDR3: CASSLNLAGVELFF; DNA: TGTGCCAGCAGCTTAAATCTAGCGGGAGTTGAGCTGTTTTTT
J: TRBJ2-1; length: 14; V: TRBV12-3/TRBV12-4; size: many; D: TRBD1; CDR3: CASSSGTGVGEQFF; DNA: TGTGCCAGCAGCTCCGGGACAGGGGTTGGTGAGCAGTTCTTC
J: TRBJ1-5; length: 15; V: TRBV6-5; size: -; D: -; CDR3: CASSYSWERNQPQHF; DNA: TGTGCCAGCAGTTACTCGTGGGAACGCAATCAGCCCCAGCATTTT
J: TRBJ2-2; length: 15; V: TRBV10-3; size: -; D: TRBD1; CDR3: CAISGQGRNTGELFF; DNA: TGTGCCATCAGTGGACAGGGGAGAAACACCGGGGAGCTGTTTTTT
J: TRBJ2-3; length: 15; V: TRBV27; size: few; D: -; CDR3: CASTLSVSSTDTQYF; DNA: TGTGCCAGCACCTTGTCAGTGTCTAGCACAGATACGCAGTATTTT
J: TRBJ2-2; length: 14; V: TRBV4-2; size: -; D: -; CDR3: CASSQELGAGELFF; DNA: TGTGCCAGCAGCCAAGAATTGGGGGCCGGGGAGCTGTTTTTT
J: TRBJ2-3; length: 13; V: TRBV7-2; size: few; D: -; CDR3: CATGRGPSDTQYF; DNA: TGTGCCACCGGGAGGGGGCCTTCGGATACGCAGTATTTT
J: TRBJ2-2; length: 14; V: TRBV4-3; size: -; D: TRBD2; CDR3: CASSQGGGPGELFF; DNA: TGCGCCAGCAGCCAAGGGGGGGGTCCCGGGGAGCTGTTTTTT
J: TRBJ1-1; length: 14; V: TRBV12-3/TRBV12-4; size: -; D: -; CDR3: CASSWGHQNTEAFF; DNA: TGTGCCAGCAGTTGGGGACACCAGAACACTGAAGCTTTCTTT
J: TRBJ2-7; length: 14; V: TRBV3-1; size: few; D: -; CDR3: CASSQVPGPYEQYF; DNA: TGTGCCAGCAGCCAAGTCCCCGGCCCCTACGAGCAGTACTTC
J: TRBJ2-1; length: 15; V: TRBV20-1; size: -; D: -; CDR3: CSAPGEGRYYNEQFF; DNA: TGCAGTGCTCCCGGTGAGGGGCGTTACTACAATGAGCAGTTCTTC
J: TRBJ2-1; length: 16; V: TRBV7-8; size: -; D: TRBD1; CDR3: CASSLGAGQGLHEQFF; DNA: TGTGCCAGCAGCTTAGGAGCGGGACAGGGATTACATGAGCAGTTCTTC
J: TRBJ2-5; length: 13; V: TRBV20-1; size: few; D: -; CDR3: CSARGGGGETQYF; DNA: TGCAGTGCTAGAGGGGGAGGGGGGGAGACCCAGTACTTC
J: TRBJ2-3; length: 16; V: TRBV18; size: -; D: -; CDR3: CASSPPRGRRTDTQYF; DNA: TGTGCCAGCTCACCACCAAGGGGAAGGAGGACAGATACGCAGTATTTT
J: TRBJ1-4; length: 14; V: TRBV28; size: many; D: -; CDR3: CASSLSGRNEKLFF; DNA: TGTGCCAGCAGTCTCTCGGGTCGTAATGAAAAACTGTTTTTT
J: TRBJ1-1; length: 17; V: TRBV5-6; size: few; D: TRBD1; CDR3: CASSAPHYRGKGTEAFF; DNA: TGTGCCAGCAGCGCCCCTCATTACAGGGGTAAGGGCACTGAAGCTTTCTTT
J: TRBJ2-3; length: 10; V: TRBV29-1; size: many; D: -; CDR3: CSARVDTQYF; DNA: TGCAGCGCGAGAGTGGATACGCAGTATTTT
J: TRBJ2-1; length: 15; V: TRBV9; size: many; D: TRBD2; CDR3: CASSVDTSGYNEQFF; DNA: TGTGCCAGCAGCGTAGATACTAGCGGCTACAATGAGCAGTTCTTC
J: TRBJ2-7; length: 15; V: TRBV5-1; size: few; D: TRBD2; CDR3: CASSLASGRWDEQYF; DNA: TGCGCCAGCAGCTTGGCTAGCGGGAGGTGGGACGAGCAGTACTTC
J: TRBJ2-1; length: 15; V: TRBV10-3; size: -; D: TRBD2; CDR3: CAISVGGAGDNEQFF; DNA: TGTGCCATCAGTGTCGGGGGAGCGGGAGACAATGAGCAGTTCTTC
J: TRBJ2-1; length: 15; V: TRBV20-1; size: few; D: -; CDR3: CSAALRSPHHNEQFF; DNA: TGCAGTGCAGCCTTAAGGTCCCCTCACCACAATGAGCAGTTCTTC
J: TRBJ2-2; length: 12; V: TRBV7-2; size: few; D: -; CDR3: CASSLRFGELFF; DNA: TGTGCCAGCAGCTTACGATTCGGGGAGCTGTTTTTT
J: TRBJ1-1; length: 12; V: TRBV28; size: few; D: -; CDR3: CASSLWTAEAFF; DNA: TGTGCCAGCAGTTTATGGACTGCAGAAGCTTTCTTT
J: TRBJ1-6; length: 13; V: TRBV10-3; size: -; D: TRBD1; CDR3: CASWDRHNSPLHF; DNA: TGTGCCAGCTGGGACAGACATAATTCACCCCTCCACTTT
J: TRBJ1-2; length: 15; V: TRBV12-3/TRBV12-4; size: -; D: TRBD1; CDR3: CASSDSGQGIYGYTF; DNA: TGTGCCAGCAGCGACTCCGGACAGGGAATCTATGGCTACACCTTC
J: TRBJ2-3; length: 15; V: TRBV20-1; size: few; D: -; CDR3: CSARSGVGEGDTQYF; DNA: TGCAGTGCTAGATCGGGCGTTGGGGAAGGAGATACGCAGTATTTT
J: TRBJ2-1; length: 16; V: TRBV5-1; size: many; D: -; CDR3: CASSRQAFSSYNEQFF; DNA: TGCGCCAGCAGCCGCCAAGCGTTTAGCTCCTACAATGAGCAGTTCTTC
J: TRBJ1-1; length: 13; V: TRBV28; size: -; D: -; CDR3: CASITGWNTEAFF; DNA: TGTGCCAGCATAACGGGCTGGAACACTGAAGCTTTCTTT
J: TRBJ2-4; length: 13; V: TRBV24-1; size: few; D: -; CDR3: CATMSKREGIQYF; DNA: TGTGCCACCATGTCGAAGAGGGAAGGCATTCAGTACTTC
J: TRBJ2-1; length: 15; V: TRBV12-3/TRBV12-4; size: -; D: -; CDR3: CASRLSASSYNEQFF; DNA: TGTGCCAGCAGGTTGTCGGCCAGCTCCTACAATGAGCAGTTCTTC
J: TRBJ1-4; length: 16; V: TRBV2; size: few; D: TRBD1; CDR3: CASRVIPGTGNEKLFF; DNA: TGTGCCAGCAGGGTGATTCCCGGGACAGGGAATGAAAAACTGTTTTTT
J: TRBJ2-1; length: 12; V: TRBV7-9; size: many; D: -; CDR3: CASSFLGNEQFF; DNA: TGTGCCAGCAGCTTTTTGGGCAATGAGCAGTTCTTC
J: TRBJ2-7; length: 15; V: TRBV25-1; size: few; D: TRBD1; CDR3: CASSASGTGTYEQYF; DNA: TGTGCCAGCAGTGCGTCCGGGACAGGGACCTACGAGCAGTACTTC
J: TRBJ2-2; length: 15; V: TRBV28; size: few; D: -; CDR3: CASSSGTLGGGELFF; DNA: TGTGCCAGCAGTTCTGGGACCCTGGGAGGCGGGGAGCTGTTTTTT
J: TRBJ2-3; length: 13; V: TRBV14; size: -; D: -; CDR3: CASSQGPADTQYF; DNA: TGTGCCAGCAGCCAAGGTCCGGCAGATACGCAGTATTTT
J: TRBJ2-5; length: 15; V: TRBV5-1; size: -; D: TRBD1; CDR3: CASSPTGTEQETQYF; DNA: TGCGCCAGCAGCCCCACCGGGACAGAGCAAGAGACCCAGTACTTC
J: TRBJ1-4; length: 14; V: TRBV30; size: -; D: -; CDR3: CAWRGRVFNEKLFF; DNA: TGTGCCTGGAGAGGACGGGTATTTAATGAAAAACTGTTTTTT
J: TRBJ2-2; length: 20; V: TRBV4-1; size: few; D: -; CDR3: CASSQARGVHGGQNTGELFF; DNA: TGCGCCAGCAGCCAAGCTAGGGGGGTTCACGGGGGTCAGAACACCGGGGAGCTGTTTTTT
J: TRBJ2-1; length: 14; V: TRBV29-1; size: -; D: TRBD1; CDR3: CSVLGTGAVNEQFF; DNA: TGCAGCGTCCTCGGGACAGGGGCGGTCAATGAGCAGTTCTTC
J: TRBJ2-3; length: 14; V: TRBV20-1; size: few; D: -; CDR3: CSASMAVPTDTQYF; DNA: TGCAGTGCTAGTATGGCTGTCCCCACAGATACGCAGTATTTT
J: TRBJ2-7; length: 18; V: TRBV4-1; size: -; D: TRBD2; CDR3: CASSQVIGRDYLSYEQYF; DNA: TGCGCCAGCAGCCAAGTCATAGGGAGGGACTACCTCTCCTACGAGCAGTACTTC
J: TRBJ2-5; length: 15; V: TRBV6-1; size: few; D: TRBD1; CDR3: CASSRDSRNQETQYF; DNA: TGTGCCAGCAGTCGGGACAGCCGGAACCAAGAGACCCAGTACTTC
J: TRBJ1-2; length: 16; V: TRBV10-3; size: few; D: -; CDR3: CAISPVGTRGVYGYTF; DNA: TGTGCCATCAGTCCGGTGGGGACGAGAGGGGTTTATGGCTACACCTTC
J: TRBJ2-1; length: 12; V: TRBV7-3; size: few; D: -; CDR3: CASSFEAGEQFF; DNA: TGTGCCAGCAGCTTCGAGGCGGGTGAGCAGTTCTTC
J: TRBJ2-7; length: 14; V: TRBV4-3; size: many; D: -; CDR3: CASSQGPGEYEQYF; DNA: TGCGCCAGCAGCCAAGGGCCAGGGGAATACGAGCAGTACTTC